This TCR beta chain was obtained from a study of T cell responses to AZD1222 COVID-19 vaccine. This clone was detected only once. Its matching antigen is unknown. The CDR3 runs 13 residues. The germline CDR1 and CDR2 sequences are SGHRS and YFSETQ. The V end lost 7 bases, the J end lost 7 bases, and 14 bases lay between the germline ends. Study observations and caveats: Repertoires were collected only later (after the peak T cell response had occurred). White British people made up most donors, females outnumbered males, and clonal diversity was possibly underestimated. Among spike-specific TCRs, nearly half reportedly target unmutated variant regions.

TCRdb keeps only in-frame clones here, not all; method: immunoSEQ multiplex PCR. The table records 180,000 or so clones, about 93% of them present only once. The specimen was peripheral blood, collected on day 0 of AZD1222 vaccination. This sequence was found in an adult in good health. This chain joins TRBV5-1 and TRBJ2-2; perhaps TRBD2 as D (5 bases). CDR3 amino acids: CASEGLASGELFF. The CDR3 region has the DNA TGCGCCAGCGAAGGACTCGCCAGCGGGGAGCTGTTTTTT.